This T cell receptor beta chain comes out of a study of metastatic and nonmetastatic thyroid tumors. Whole-study findings and limits: Benign nodules were reported to have significantly lower TCR beta diversity than malignant thyroid tumors, in blood and tumor.

Ten or more counts support this clone. Its cognate antigen is unknown. Different DNA sequences within this sample yield the same CDR3. As originally analysed: A classifier for distant metastasis in papillary thyroid cancer was constructed using CDR3 differences observed across clinicopathological groups. With MiXCR, TCRdb reprocessed the PCR reads. It is TCRdb's table, rather than the study itself, that gives the V and J calls and clone size. The data show approximately 84,000 clones, 15% seen once. The CDR3 sequence is 14 residues long. CDR1 and CDR2 (germline): SGHRS, YFSETQ. V was pared by 7 bases and J by 7 bases, with 10 bases of the junction left unmatched. Thyroid surgery took place with no prior treatment in any patient.

Input material: blood. The clonotype was recovered from a female donor with papillary thyroid cancer or a benign thyroid nodule (not recorded which). Some clones in this sample may be carry-over from other donors' samples. This chain connects TRBV5-1 to TRBJ2-1; 8 nucleotides match TRBD1. This CDR3 reads CASAGRGRDNEQFF. In DNA, the CDR3 is TGCGCCAGCGCGGGCAGGGGGCGTGATAATGAGCAGTTCTTC.